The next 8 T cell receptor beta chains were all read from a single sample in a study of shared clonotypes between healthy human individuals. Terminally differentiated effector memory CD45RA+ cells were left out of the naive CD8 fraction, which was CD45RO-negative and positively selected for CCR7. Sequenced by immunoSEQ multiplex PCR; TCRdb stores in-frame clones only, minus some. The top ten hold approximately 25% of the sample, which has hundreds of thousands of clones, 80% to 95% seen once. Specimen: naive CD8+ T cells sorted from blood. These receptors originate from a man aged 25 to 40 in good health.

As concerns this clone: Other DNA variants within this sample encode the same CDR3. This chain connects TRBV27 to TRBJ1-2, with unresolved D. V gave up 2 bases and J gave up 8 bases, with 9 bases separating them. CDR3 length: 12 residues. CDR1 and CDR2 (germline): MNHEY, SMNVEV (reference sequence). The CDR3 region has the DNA TGTGCCAGCAGTTTAGGCGGACGCGGCTACACCTTC. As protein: CASSLGGRGYTF.

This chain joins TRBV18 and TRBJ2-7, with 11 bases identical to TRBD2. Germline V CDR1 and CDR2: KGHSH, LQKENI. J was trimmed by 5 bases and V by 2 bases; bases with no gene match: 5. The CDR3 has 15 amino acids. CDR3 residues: CASSPRLAGIDEQYF. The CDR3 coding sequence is TGTGCCAGCTCACCAAGACTAGCGGGAATCGACGAGCAGTACTTC.

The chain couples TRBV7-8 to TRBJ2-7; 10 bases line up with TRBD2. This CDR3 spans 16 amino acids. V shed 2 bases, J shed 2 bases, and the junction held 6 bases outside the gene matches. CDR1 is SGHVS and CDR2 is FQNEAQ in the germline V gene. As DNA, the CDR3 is TGTGCCAGCAGCTTACCGACTAGCGGGCCCACCTACGAGCAGTACTTC. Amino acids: CASSLPTSGPTYEQYF. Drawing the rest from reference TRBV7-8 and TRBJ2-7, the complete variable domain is GAGVSQSPRYKVAKRGQDVALRCDPISGHVSLFWYQQALGQGPEFLTYFQNEAQLDKSGLPSDRFFAERPEGSVSTLKIQRTQQEDSAVYLCASSLPTSGPTYEQYFGPGTRLTVT.

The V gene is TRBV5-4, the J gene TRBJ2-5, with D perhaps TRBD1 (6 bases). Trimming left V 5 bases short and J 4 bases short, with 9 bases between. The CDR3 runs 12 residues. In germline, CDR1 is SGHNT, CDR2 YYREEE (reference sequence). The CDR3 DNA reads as TGTGCCAGCAGTGAGGACAGAGAGACCCAGTACTTC. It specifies CASSEDRETQYF.

The CDR3 loop reads CASSQGVGRAREQYF. The CDR3 coding sequence is TGCGCCAGCAGCCAAGGGGTCGGGAGAGCGAGAGAGCAGTACTTC. V gene TRBV4-3 combines with J gene TRBJ2-7, with D possibly TRBD2 on 6 matching bases. Germline assignment: CDR1 LGHNA and CDR2 YSLEER. The CDR3 extends over 15 amino acids. V lost 1 base, J lost 7 bases, and 17 bases lay in between.

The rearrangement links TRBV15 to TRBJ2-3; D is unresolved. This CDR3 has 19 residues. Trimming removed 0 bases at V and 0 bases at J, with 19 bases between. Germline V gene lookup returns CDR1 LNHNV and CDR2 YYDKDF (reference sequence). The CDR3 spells CATSRDPPDRVVSTDTQYF. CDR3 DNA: TGTGCCACCAGCAGAGATCCCCCCGACCGGGTAGTTAGCACAGATACGCAGTATTTT.

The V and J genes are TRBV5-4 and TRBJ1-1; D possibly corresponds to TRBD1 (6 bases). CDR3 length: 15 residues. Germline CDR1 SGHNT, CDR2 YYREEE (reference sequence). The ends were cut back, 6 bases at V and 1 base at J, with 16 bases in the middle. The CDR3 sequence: CASTLRGTTNTEAFF. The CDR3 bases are TGTGCCAGCACCCTCCGGGGGACAACGAACACTGAAGCTTTCTTT. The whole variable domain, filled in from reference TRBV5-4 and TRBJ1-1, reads ETGVTQSPTHLIKTRGQQVTLRCSSQSGHNTVSWYQQALGQGPQFIFQYYREEENGRGNFPPRFSGLQFPNYSSELNVNALELDDSALYLCASTLRGTTNTEAFFGQGTRLTVV.

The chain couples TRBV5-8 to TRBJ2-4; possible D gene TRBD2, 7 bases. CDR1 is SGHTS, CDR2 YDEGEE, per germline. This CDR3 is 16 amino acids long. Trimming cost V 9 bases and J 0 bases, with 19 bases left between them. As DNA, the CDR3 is TGTGCCACTTCTGAGGGGGGGACCCTAGCCAAAAACATTCAGTACTTC. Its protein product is CATSEGGTLAKNIQYF.